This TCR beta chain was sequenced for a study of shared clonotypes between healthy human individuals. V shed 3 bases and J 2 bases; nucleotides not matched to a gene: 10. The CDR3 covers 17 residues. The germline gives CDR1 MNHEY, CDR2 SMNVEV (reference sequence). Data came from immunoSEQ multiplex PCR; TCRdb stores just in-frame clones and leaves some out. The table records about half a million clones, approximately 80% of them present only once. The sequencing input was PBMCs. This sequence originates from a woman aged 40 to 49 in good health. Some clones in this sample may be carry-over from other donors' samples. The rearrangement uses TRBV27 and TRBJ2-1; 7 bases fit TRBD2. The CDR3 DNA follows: TGTGCCAGCAGTTTGGGGGGGAGAACGGGTGCCTACAATGAGCAGTTCTTC. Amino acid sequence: CASSLGGRTGAYNEQFF.